The entry that follows covers one T cell receptor (beta chain) sequence. Its antigen is unknown. Using immunoSEQ multiplex PCR, the repertoire was profiled, and TCRdb retains in-frame clones only, with some absent. The sample holds 3,500 to 4,500 clones; 76% are singletons and the top ten take around 16%. This entry is derived from a study of graft-versus-host responses after intestinal transplantation. Study-wide context: Recipients received multivisceral, liver-intestinal, or isolated intestinal transplants. The recipients all started with anti-thymocyte globulin induction and then took tacrolimus and steroids for three to four years.

The authors processed graft tissue to release intraepithelial and lamina propria lymphocytes. The study's findings and limits: Recipient marrow contained GvH clones, some of which appeared first in ileum or blood. The study associated peak circulating GvH clone levels with early post-transplant HvG declines.

This CDR3 comprises 13 residues. Trimming at V came to 4 bases and at J to 7 bases, leaving 7 bases not matched to a gene. Germline loops: CDR1 SGHTA, CDR2 FQGNSA. The source of this sequence is a human patient who received an intestinal transplant, so some T cells may come from the graft donor. The chain has TRBV7-2 and TRBJ2-7, with 7 positions matching TRBD1. The sequenced sample was ileum tissue, obtained around 340 days after intestinal transplantation. The CDR3 reads CASSWGTAKEQYF. CDR3 coding DNA: TGTGCCAGCAGCTGGGGGACAGCGAAGGAGCAGTACTTC.